This record looks at one T cell receptor (beta chain) sequence and its context. In the authors' methods: Reference gene primer amplification gave nucleated cell count estimates. Generated by immunoSEQ multiplex PCR, the TCRdb table keeps only in-frame clones and is missing some. V and J calls plus clone size are reproduced from that table; the DNA served to infer D and trimming. Here the sample spans some 100,000 clones, over 75% being singletons. These data belong to a study of blood T cell repertoires in COVID-19. Looking at the study overall: COVID-19 samples, acute and convalescent, were from the United States, Italy and Spain. From T cells, B-cell-depleted T cells, or PBMCs came the material, which was cDNA or gDNA.

The V gene's germline CDR1 is MDHEN and CDR2 SYDVKM. There are 14 residues in the CDR3. V lost 8 bases to trimming and J lost 6 bases, with 20 bases between them. Sequenced input: peripheral blood. The chain is built from TRBV28 and TRBJ2-7; TRBD2 might be the D (6 bases). This TCR derives from a woman in her twenties or thirties with acute or convalescent COVID-19. The CDR3 DNA reads TGTGCCAGCTGTCGCTCGGGAGATACTTGCGAGCAGTACTTC. Its protein product is CASCRSGDTCEQYF.